A selection of T cell receptor beta chains follows, all from one sample in a study of T-cell memory formation after mild COVID-19. MiXCR, applied by TCRdb to the 5' RACE reads, yields one record per CDR3 protein. The sample has about 430,000 distinct CDR3 sequences, roughly 18% seen once. The source material was PBMCs or a T cell subset sorted from them (not recorded which). Receptors were obtained from a man younger than 35 who had mild COVID-19 (a few samples of this study predate the infection). Cell type and time point are not known. CDR3s include the opening cysteine and the closing phenylalanine or tryptophan. Each record gives: clone size, D gene, V gene, J gene, CDR3 protein, CDR3 DNA. The D gene is left open where the match is weak. Part of the rows lack a size; the others show once, few, many or a class for expanded clones.

size: few
D: .
V: TRBV6-2/TRBV6-3
J: TRBJ1-5
CDR3: CASLDRGNQPQHF
DNA: TGTGCCAGCCTCGACCGGGGCAATCAGCCCCAGCATTTT

size: few
D: .
V: TRBV4-2
J: TRBJ1-6
CDR3: CASSQERSVGGSPLHF
DNA: TGTGCCAGCAGCCAAGAGAGATCAGTGGGGGGTTCACCCCTCCACTTT

size: few
D: .
V: TRBV15
J: TRBJ1-2
CDR3: CATSSSRAGRYGYTF
DNA: TGTGCCACCAGCAGCAGTCGGGCAGGGCGCTATGGCTACACCTTC

size: .
D: .
V: TRBV10-3
J: TRBJ2-3
CDR3: CAISVRSVGTDTQYF
DNA: TGTGCCATCAGTGTGAGGAGCGTGGGAACAGATACGCAGTATTTT

size: few
D: TRBD2
V: TRBV7-9
J: TRBJ2-1
CDR3: CASSLFGGAIEQFF
DNA: TGTGCCAGCAGCTTGTTCGGGGGGGCTATTGAGCAGTTCTTC

size: many
D: .
V: TRBV5-1
J: TRBJ2-7
CDR3: CASRMVPGAYEQYF
DNA: TGCGCCAGCAGAATGGTCCCGGGGGCTTACGAGCAGTACTTC

size: few
D: TRBD2
V: TRBV4-2
J: TRBJ2-1
CDR3: CASSQDSSGGSYNEQFF
DNA: TGTGCCAGCAGCCAAGATTCGAGCGGGGGGTCCTACAATGAGCAGTTCTTC

size: few
D: TRBD1
V: TRBV7-9
J: TRBJ2-2
CDR3: CASSHMGQGSRTGELFF
DNA: TGTGCCAGCAGCCATATGGGACAGGGTTCCCGGACCGGGGAGCTGTTTTTT

size: .
D: .
V: TRBV12-3/TRBV12-4
J: TRBJ2-5
CDR3: CASSPTVGGETQYF
DNA: TGTGCCAGCAGCCCGACCGTGGGGGGCGAGACCCAGTACTTC

size: once
D: TRBD2
V: TRBV2
J: TRBJ2-5
CDR3: CASSGAGYQETQYF
DNA: TGTGCCAGCAGTGGAGCGGGATACCAAGAGACCCAGTACTTC

size: .
D: .
V: TRBV6-5
J: TRBJ2-5
CDR3: CASSYMRGRETQYF
DNA: TGTGCCAGCAGCTATATGAGGGGTAGGGAGACCCAGTACTTC

size: .
D: .
V: TRBV30
J: TRBJ2-7
CDR3: CAWTRGASYEQYF
DNA: TGTGCCTGGACCCGCGGGGCATCCTACGAGCAGTACTTC

size: .
D: .
V: TRBV7-9
J: TRBJ2-3
CDR3: CASSLDLDKDTQYF
DNA: TGTGCCAGCAGCTTAGACCTCGATAAAGATACGCAGTATTTT

size: once
D: TRBD1
V: TRBV7-2
J: TRBJ1-1
CDR3: CASSEERGPTEAFF
DNA: TGTGCCAGCAGCGAAGAGAGGGGGCCTACTGAAGCTTTCTTT

size: .
D: TRBD1
V: TRBV10-3
J: TRBJ1-3
CDR3: CAIGTGGGNTIYF
DNA: TGTGCCATAGGGACAGGAGGAGGAAACACCATATATTTT

size: .
D: .
V: TRBV6-5
J: TRBJ1-1
CDR3: CASSYPGSGPKSEAFF
DNA: TGTGCCAGCAGTTACCCCGGGTCGGGGCCGAAGAGTGAAGCTTTCTTT

size: .
D: .
V: TRBV4-1
J: TRBJ1-1
CDR3: CASSQKNLVEAFF
DNA: TGCGCCAGCAGCCAGAAGAACCTAGTCGAAGCTTTCTTT

size: .
D: .
V: TRBV30
J: TRBJ2-7
CDR3: CAWAVASSYEQYF
DNA: TGTGCCTGGGCGGTCGCCTCCTCCTACGAGCAGTACTTC

size: few
D: .
V: TRBV5-1
J: TRBJ2-7
CDR3: CASSPDPGYEQYF
DNA: TGCGCCAGCAGCCCGGACCCGGGGTACGAGCAGTACTTC

size: .
D: .
V: TRBV7-9
J: TRBJ1-1
CDR3: CASRPQGSLNTEAFF
DNA: TGTGCCAGCAGACCGCAGGGTTCGCTGAACACTGAAGCTTTCTTT

size: few
D: .
V: TRBV7-9
J: TRBJ1-1
CDR3: CASSSQMNTEAFF
DNA: TGTGCCAGCAGCTCACAGATGAACACTGAAGCTTTCTTT

size: .
D: .
V: TRBV5-1
J: TRBJ2-3
CDR3: CASSLIGGSPDTQYF
DNA: TGCGCCAGCAGCTTGATTGGGGGATCCCCAGATACGCAGTATTTT

size: .
D: .
V: TRBV7-2
J: TRBJ2-5
CDR3: CASSFGGLKETQYF
DNA: TGTGCCAGCAGCTTCGGGGGGCTGAAAGAGACCCAGTACTTC

size: .
D: TRBD1
V: TRBV4-2
J: TRBJ2-5
CDR3: CASSQAVSGQGALETQYF
DNA: TGTGCCAGCAGCCAAGCGGTGTCGGGACAGGGGGCTTTGGAGACCCAGTACTTC

size: few
D: .
V: TRBV6-1
J: TRBJ1-6
CDR3: CASSDWGAGDSPLHF
DNA: TGTGCCAGCAGTGATTGGGGCGCAGGGGATTCACCCCTCCACTTT

size: .
D: .
V: TRBV6-6
J: TRBJ2-1
CDR3: CASSRQRIGYNEQFF
DNA: TGTGCCAGCAGTCGACAGAGAATCGGGTACAATGAGCAGTTCTTC

size: few
D: .
V: TRBV24-1
J: TRBJ2-3
CDR3: CATSEAGATDTQYF
DNA: TGTGCCACCAGTGAGGCAGGGGCCACAGATACGCAGTATTTT

size: few
D: .
V: TRBV5-1
J: TRBJ1-2
CDR3: CASSLEGGAKGNGYTF
DNA: TGCGCCAGCAGCTTGGAAGGAGGGGCGAAGGGAAATGGCTACACCTTC

size: .
D: .
V: TRBV6-5
J: TRBJ1-1
CDR3: CASSLTWGPEAFF
DNA: TGTGCCAGCAGCCTGACCTGGGGGCCAGAAGCTTTCTTT

size: few
D: .
V: TRBV7-2
J: TRBJ1-6
CDR3: CASSPRAGDLSPLHF
DNA: TGTGCCAGCAGCCCCCGGGCGGGAGACCTTTCACCCCTCCACTTT

size: .
D: .
V: TRBV5-6
J: TRBJ2-1
CDR3: CASSLTGPQFF
DNA: TGTGCCAGCAGCTTGACCGGACCGCAGTTCTTC

size: many
D: TRBD1
V: TRBV29-1
J: TRBJ2-1
CDR3: CSVHTGGPQQFF
DNA: TGCAGCGTACACACAGGGGGCCCCCAGCAGTTCTTC

size: many
D: TRBD2
V: TRBV10-3
J: TRBJ2-1
CDR3: CAIRRTSGDNEQFF
DNA: TGTGCCATCAGGAGGACTAGCGGGGACAATGAGCAGTTCTTC

size: few
D: TRBD1
V: TRBV6-5
J: TRBJ2-7
CDR3: CASSLDRGAYEQYF
DNA: TGTGCCAGCAGTTTGGACAGGGGGGCCTACGAGCAGTACTTC

size: few
D: TRBD2
V: TRBV9
J: TRBJ2-2
CDR3: CASSPRGGNTGELFF
DNA: TGTGCCAGCAGCCCACGGGGGGGGAACACCGGGGAGCTGTTTTTT

size: .
D: .
V: TRBV5-1
J: TRBJ1-1
CDR3: CASSLVGLGGANTEAFF
DNA: TGCGCCAGCAGCCTCGTGGGGTTGGGGGGCGCGAACACTGAAGCTTTCTTT

size: many
D: .
V: TRBV7-3
J: TRBJ2-7
CDR3: CASSLRRGAPYEQYF
DNA: TGTGCCAGCAGCTTAAGGAGGGGGGCCCCCTACGAGCAGTACTTC

size: few
D: .
V: TRBV14
J: TRBJ1-1
CDR3: CASSFYRDAEAFF
DNA: TGTGCCAGCAGCTTCTACAGGGACGCTGAAGCTTTCTTT

size: few
D: .
V: TRBV7-2
J: TRBJ2-3
CDR3: CASSLVAGATEGQYF
DNA: TGTGCCAGCAGCTTAGTGGCGGGGGCAACGGAAGGGCAGTATTTT

size: .
D: .
V: TRBV6-1
J: TRBJ2-2
CDR3: CASSEMGQGGGELFF
DNA: TGTGCCAGCAGTGAAATGGGGCAGGGCGGCGGGGAGCTGTTTTTT

size: few
D: TRBD2
V: TRBV20-1
J: TRBJ2-1
CDR3: CSARDGLAGGEQFF
DNA: TGCAGTGCTAGAGATGGCCTAGCGGGCGGTGAGCAGTTCTTC

size: .
D: .
V: TRBV6-2/TRBV6-3
J: TRBJ1-5
CDR3: CASSYSEALSNQPQHF
DNA: TGTGCCAGCAGTTACTCCGAGGCCTTGAGCAATCAGCCCCAGCATTTT

size: few
D: .
V: TRBV7-2
J: TRBJ2-3
CDR3: CASSLGITSTDTQYF
DNA: TGTGCCAGCAGCTTAGGGATAACTAGCACAGATACGCAGTATTTT

size: .
D: .
V: TRBV7-9
J: TRBJ2-1
CDR3: CASSLTSSHNEQFF
DNA: TGTGCCAGCAGCTTAACTAGCAGTCACAATGAGCAGTTCTTC

size: .
D: TRBD1
V: TRBV5-5
J: TRBJ2-1
CDR3: CASSGGQRVKQFF
DNA: TGTGCCTCCTCAGGGGGACAACGAGTCAAGCAGTTCTTC

size: few
D: TRBD2
V: TRBV5-5
J: TRBJ2-1
CDR3: CASSSTGGADWSEQFF
DNA: TGTGCCAGCAGCTCTACCGGGGGGGCCGATTGGAGTGAGCAGTTCTTC

size: .
D: .
V: TRBV5-1
J: TRBJ2-6
CDR3: CASSKRDSYSGANVLTF
DNA: TGCGCCAGCAGCAAGAGAGACTCCTACTCTGGGGCCAACGTCCTGACTTTC

size: .
D: TRBD2
V: TRBV7-2
J: TRBJ2-2
CDR3: CASRSRGPGLAGGPRELFF
DNA: TGTGCCAGCAGATCACGCGGGCCGGGACTAGCGGGGGGGCCTAGGGAGCTGTTTTTT

size: few
D: .
V: TRBV18
J: TRBJ1-1
CDR3: CASSPAARGTEAFF
DNA: TGTGCCAGCTCACCAGCGGCTAGAGGCACTGAAGCTTTCTTT

size: many
D: .
V: TRBV12-3/TRBV12-4
J: TRBJ1-5
CDR3: CASSFGQGSNQPQHF
DNA: TGTGCCAGCAGTTTCGGGCAGGGAAGTAATCAGCCCCAGCATTTT

size: few
D: TRBD1
V: TRBV12-3/TRBV12-4
J: TRBJ2-3
CDR3: CASSLTGTGYLTDTQYF
DNA: TGTGCCAGCAGTCTCACCGGGACAGGGTACCTTACAGATACGCAGTATTTT

size: .
D: .
V: TRBV24-1
J: TRBJ2-1
CDR3: CATSDRGTVINEQFF
DNA: TGTGCCACCAGTGACAGGGGAACGGTGATTAATGAGCAGTTCTTC

size: .
D: .
V: TRBV10-2
J: TRBJ2-1
CDR3: CASKRHNEQFF
DNA: TGCGCCAGCAAGAGACACAATGAGCAGTTCTTC

size: .
D: TRBD1
V: TRBV12-3/TRBV12-4
J: TRBJ2-1
CDR3: CASSYFRTGSNEQFF
DNA: TGTGCCAGCAGTTATTTTCGGACAGGGAGCAATGAGCAGTTCTTC

size: few
D: .
V: TRBV6-5
J: TRBJ2-7
CDR3: CASRQTGQSGEQYF
DNA: TGTGCCAGCAGGCAAACAGGGCAATCCGGCGAGCAGTACTTC